Given below is one T cell receptor beta chain in context. CDR1 is SGHTA, CDR2 FQGTGA, per germline. The CDR3 sequence is 15 residues long. The V segment lost 4 bases and the J segment 4 bases; nucleotides outside the gene matches: 6. The entry originates in a study of PD-L1 blockade in urothelial cancer. Across the whole study: Males with urothelial cancer arising in the bladder constituted most of the roughly 30 patients. Treatment start was followed by blood analysis at 3 weeks (second dose) and again at 6 weeks.

Synthetically made TCR analog templates were put into each PCR as spikes. Libraries were prepared by immunoSEQ multiplex PCR; TCRdb keeps only in-frame clonotypes and omits some of them. The sample has under 20,000 clones; approximately 86% are singletons. The V call is TRBV7-3, the J call TRBJ1-5; 8 bases are a match to TRBD1. Material: PBMCs, obtained around atezolizumab (anti-PD-L1) treatment. The source is a man in his fifties with urothelial cancer. This CDR3 is CASSSPTGENQPQHF. In DNA form, the CDR3 reads TGTGCCAGCAGCTCCCCGACAGGGGAGAATCAGCCCCAGCATTTT.